Listed here are 28 T cell receptor beta chains from one sample, sequenced in a study of shared clonotypes between healthy human individuals. Libraries were prepared by immunoSEQ multiplex PCR; TCRdb keeps only in-frame clonotypes and omits some of them. The data contain roughly 2.1 million clones, just over 90% of them singletons. Naive CD8 cells lacked CD45RO and underwent positive selection for CCR7, leaving out terminally differentiated effector memory CD45RA+ cells. The specimen sequenced was naive CD8+ T cells from PBMCs. These TCRs come from a man aged 18 to 30 in good health. Some clones in this sample may be carry-over from other donors' samples.

This sequence joins TRBV5-6 and TRBJ2-7; TRBD1 matches at 7 bases. The CDR3 loop spans 14 amino acids. V lost 0 bases to trimming and J lost 4 bases; unmatched junction nucleotides: 4. Germline CDR1 SGHDT, CDR2 YYEEEE. The DNA for the CDR3 is TGTGCCAGCAGCTTGGTCGGGACAGAATACGAGCAGTACTTC. This gives the protein CASSLVGTEYEQYF.

The CDR3 protein is CASSHRGNEQFF. CDR3 sequence (DNA): TGTGCCAGTTCGCACCGTGGGAATGAGCAGTTCTTC. The chain is built from TRBV19 and TRBJ2-1; D is unclear. Trimming cost V 8 bases and J 7 bases, with 12 bases left between them. Germline V lookup: CDR1 LNHDA, CDR2 SQIVND (reference sequence). The CDR3 is 12 residues long.

This chain uses TRBV9 with TRBJ2-3; D remains ambiguous. The CDR3 sequence is 16 residues long. Trimming removed 0 bases from V and 6 bases from J, with 17 bases in between. In germline, CDR1 is SGDLS, CDR2 YYNGEE. The CDR3 DNA reads as TGTGCCAGCAGCGTAGTAGGAAACCCAGAAGCGGATACGCAGTATTTT. This translates into CASSVVGNPEADTQYF.

This clone came up a few times. This chain uses TRBV19 with TRBJ1-1; 8 positions match TRBD1. J lost 4 bases, V lost 9 bases, and 13 bases had no gene match. Germline-derived CDR1 and CDR2 are LNHDA and SQIVND (reference sequence). The CDR3 is 15 residues long. The DNA of the CDR3 is TGTGCCAGCCAAGGTCAGGGGGCTTGGTCCACTGAAGCTTTCTTT. This translates into CASQGQGAWSTEAFF.

Worth noting for this clone: The identical CDR3 is also encoded by other nucleotide sequences in the sample. DNA for the CDR3: TGTGCCAGCAGCTTCGGGGACAGGGGTTCCTACGAGCAGTACTTC. It specifies CASSFGDRGSYEQYF. V and J are TRBV11-2 and TRBJ2-7; TRBD1 agrees at 10 bases. Germline V lookup: CDR1 SGHAT, CDR2 FQNNGV. The CDR3 consists of 15 residues. V was pared by 3 bases and J by 1 base, with 3 bases of the junction left unmatched.

This clone has a single count. The chain joins TRBV19 to TRBJ1-1; D is ambiguous. Trimming took 3 bases from V and 8 from J, leaving 13 bases between them. Germline CDR1 reads LNHDA; CDR2 reads SQIVND (reference sequence). This CDR3 contains 13 residues. Here the CDR3 DNA reads TGTGCCAGTAGTATGGCAGCGGCTGTAGAAGCTTTCTTT. Protein product: CASSMAAAVEAFF.

This clone showed up just once. This chain uses TRBV13 with TRBJ1-5; no definite D call. This CDR3 contains 14 residues. CDR1 PRHDT and CDR2 FYEKMQ come from the germline V gene (reference sequence). V lost 3 bases to trimming and J lost 0 bases, with 6 bases between them. CDR3 in amino acids: CASSFRASNQPQHF. As DNA, the CDR3 is TGTGCCAGCAGCTTCCGGGCTAGCAATCAGCCCCAGCATTTT. Using reference TRBV13 and TRBJ1-5 for the parts outside the CDR3, the full variable domain is AAGVIQSPRHLIKEKRETATLKCYPIPRHDTVYWYQQGPGQDPQFLISFYEKMQSDKGSIPDRFSAQQFSDYHSELNMSSLELGDSALYFCASSFRASNQPQHFGDGTRLSIL.

The chain is built from TRBV7-9 and TRBJ1-2; the match to TRBD1 covers 8 bases. CDR3 size: 15 residues. The germline CDR1 and CDR2 sequences are SEHNR and FQNEAQ (reference sequence). V lost 11 bases to trimming and J lost 2 bases; unmatched junction nucleotides: 13. CDR3 bases: TGTGCCTATCACCCCCCAGGGGGCTCCAACTATGGCTACACCTTC. The encoded protein is CAYHPPGGSNYGYTF.

The sample holds one count of this clone. CDR3 DNA: TGTGCCAGCAGCCAAGATCGTGGGGGACAGGGTTGGGAGACCCAGTACTTC. Protein product: CASSQDRGGQGWETQYF. This chain links TRBV14 with TRBJ2-5; 9 positions match TRBD1. Germline V lookup: CDR1 SGHDN, CDR2 FVKESK. Trimming at V came to 0 bases and at J to 5 bases, leaving 10 bases not matched to a gene. The CDR3 extends over 17 amino acids. The variable domain in full, completed from reference TRBV14 and TRBJ2-5, reads EAGVTQFPSHSVIEKGQTVTLRCDPISGHDNLYWYRRVMGKEIKFLLHFVKESKQDESGMPNNRFLAERTGGTYSTLKVQPAELEDSGVYFCASSQDRGGQGWETQYFGPGTRLLVL.

Notes on this clone: Distinct nucleotide sequences in the sample also encode this CDR3. The genes are TRBV7-9 and TRBJ1-1; D uncertain. Germline V gene lookup returns CDR1 SEHNR and CDR2 FQNEAQ (reference sequence). The CDR3 spans 12 residues. The germline V and J ends were trimmed by 5 bases and 5 bases, with 9 bases remaining between them. In DNA, the CDR3 is TGTGCCAGCAGCCTGGGGTGGACTGAAGCTTTCTTT. Translated, it gives CASSLGWTEAFF.

The chain is built from TRBV7-9 and TRBJ1-2, with D unresolved. Between the trimmed V and J ends, which lost 0 bases and 2 bases, there was a span of 10 bases. Germline V CDR1 and CDR2: SEHNR, FQNEAQ (reference sequence). The CDR3 has 15 amino acids. The CDR3 reads CASSLAPTLNYGYTF. The DNA of the CDR3 is TGTGCCAGCAGCTTAGCTCCGACCCTGAACTATGGCTACACCTTC. Using reference TRBV7-9 and TRBJ1-2 for the parts outside the CDR3, the full variable domain is DTGVSQNPRHKITKRGQNVTFRCDPISEHNRLYWYRQTLGQGPEFLTYFQNEAQLEKSRLLSDRFSAERPKGSFSTLEIQRTEQGDSAMYLCASSLAPTLNYGYTFGSGTRLTVV.

The V and J genes are TRBV29-1 and TRBJ1-1, with 9 bases aligning to TRBD1. Looked up from germline, CDR1 is SQVTM and CDR2 is ANQGSEA. Trimming at V came to 4 bases and at J to 6 bases, leaving 12 bases not matched to a gene. This CDR3 contains 15 residues. The CDR3 loop is CSVGGTGLLFPEAFF. The CDR3 region has the DNA TGCAGCGTTGGAGGGACAGGGTTACTTTTCCCTGAAGCTTTCTTT.

The chain is built from TRBV9 and TRBJ2-1, with 9 bases matching TRBD1. The CDR3 sequence is 15 residues long. Germline values: CDR1 SGDLS, CDR2 YYNGEE. V lost 3 bases to trimming and J lost 7 bases; unmatched junction nucleotides: 8. CDR3 nucleotide sequence: TGTGCCAGCAGCGACGCCGGGACAGGGTGGAATGAGCAGTTCTTC. Translating gives CASSDAGTGWNEQFF.

The chain is built from TRBV28 and TRBJ1-5; weak D call: TRBD1 (5 bases). Trimming shortened V by 5 bases and J by 3 bases, and 8 bases separated the two germline ends. This CDR3 contains 13 residues. Germline V CDR1 and CDR2: MDHEN, SYDVKM. CDR3 nucleotides: TGTGCCAGCAGTGGGGGGTACAATCAGCCCCAGCATTTT. Translated, it gives CASSGGYNQPQHF.

This rearrangement joins TRBV5-6 to TRBJ2-5; D ambiguous. The CDR3 runs to 15 residues. Trimming took 0 bases from V and 1 from J, leaving 10 bases between them. The V gene's germline CDR1 is SGHDT and CDR2 YYEEEE. CDR3 coding DNA: TGTGCCAGCAGCTTGGGGCAGAACTTCCAAGAGACCCAGTACTTC. Translated, it gives CASSLGQNFQETQYF. The variable domain in full, completed from reference TRBV5-6 and TRBJ2-5, reads DAGVTQSPTHLIKTRGQQVTLRCSPKSGHDTVSWYQQALGQGPQFIFQYYEEEERQRGNFPDRFSGHQFPNYSSELNVNALLLGDSALYLCASSLGQNFQETQYFGPGTRLLVL.

This chain uses TRBV11-2 with TRBJ2-7; TRBD1 aligns across 8 bases. The CDR3 contains 15 residues. After removal of 7 bases from V and 3 bases from J, the junction contained 11 bases not matched to a gene. Germline CDR1 and CDR2: SGHAT and FQNNGV. The CDR3 region is CASNLAAGGYYEQYF. The CDR3 DNA sequence: TGTGCCAGCAACCTGGCCGCAGGGGGCTACTACGAGCAGTACTTC.

Notes on this clone: Compared with germline, one end of the junction differs, possibly owing to a read error. Other nucleotide sequences from this sample produce the same CDR3. V usage is TRBV4-3 and J usage is TRBJ2-1; 11 bases match TRBD2. CDR3 size: 15 residues. CDR1 LGHNA and CDR2 YSLEER come from the germline V gene. CDR3 region: CASSQGLAGYNEQFF. The CDR3, as DNA: TGCGCCAGCAGTCAAGGACTAGCGGGTTACAATGAGCAGTTCTTC.

The J gene is TRBJ2-2, the V gene TRBV27, with 7 bases fitting TRBD1. The J segment lost 5 bases and the V segment lost 6 bases, leaving 9 bases of the junction unmatched. Germline CDR1 and CDR2: MNHEY and SMNVEV (reference sequence). CDR3 length: 15 amino acids. The CDR3 DNA follows: TGTGCCAGCAGACGGACAGGCGCCTCTACCGGGGAGCTGTTTTTT. It yields the protein CASRRTGASTGELFF.

The CDR3 DNA follows: TGCGCCAGCAGTGGACTAGCGGGGGAAGGAGAGACCCAGTACTTC. Amino acid sequence: CASSGLAGEGETQYF. V is TRBV10-2 and J is TRBJ2-5, with 12 bases aligning to TRBD2. CDR1 is WSHSY, CDR2 SAAADI, per germline. There are 15 residues in the CDR3. The V and J ends lost 4 bases and 4 bases, in that order; junction bases with no gene match: 4.

This clone was found once. V gene TRBV7-9 combines with J gene TRBJ2-3; D perhaps matches TRBD2 (5 bases). Trimming took 5 bases from V and 0 from J, leaving 15 bases between them. Germline V gives CDR1 SEHNR, CDR2 FQNEAQ (reference sequence). The CDR3 loop spans 16 amino acids. CDR3 nucleotide sequence: TGTGCCAGCAGCCATCCAGCGGCCACTAGCACAGATACGCAGTATTTT. It specifies CASSHPAATSTDTQYF. Together with reference TRBV7-9 and TRBJ2-3, the CDR3 gives the full variable domain: DTGVSQNPRHKITKRGQNVTFRCDPISEHNRLYWYRQTLGQGPEFLTYFQNEAQLEKSRLLSDRFSAERPKGSFSTLEIQRTEQGDSAMYLCASSHPAATSTDTQYFGPGTRLTVL.

Of note for this clone: Other DNA sequences in the sample encode the same CDR3. The chain carries TRBV19 and TRBJ1-5; D is unresolved. Germline V gene lookup returns CDR1 LNHDA and CDR2 SQIVND (reference sequence). The CDR3 runs 11 residues. V was cut by 6 bases and J by 6 bases, with 6 bases left in between. The DNA for the CDR3 is TGTGCCAGTAGCGAGGGTCAGCCCCAGCATTTT. Protein: CASSEGQPQHF.

The sample holds one count of this clone. The V and J genes are TRBV6-5 and TRBJ2-1, with TRBD2 identical over 10 bases. Per the germline V gene, CDR1 is MNHEY and CDR2 is SVGAGI. V shed 6 bases and J 5 bases; nucleotides not matched to a gene: 7. This CDR3 contains 15 residues. CDR3 in DNA: TGTGCCAGCAGCGTCCTAGCGGGAGACCACAATGAGCAGTTCTTC. Its translation is CASSVLAGDHNEQFF.

CDR3 region: CASSQDDVSDEQFF. CDR3 bases: TGCGCCAGCAGCCAAGATGACGTTTCGGATGAGCAGTTCTTC. The chain combines TRBV4-3 with TRBJ2-1; D unresolved. CDR3 length: 14 amino acids. Germline V gives CDR1 LGHNA, CDR2 YSLEER. Between the trimmed V and J ends, which lost 0 bases and 8 bases, there was a span of 11 bases.

CDR3 DNA: TGTGCCACCAGCAGTGAAGGGAGTTTGGAGACCCAGTACTTC. Translation: CATSSEGSLETQYF. V is TRBV15 and J is TRBJ2-5; TRBD2 is a possible D gene (5 bases). The CDR3 runs to 14 residues. Per germline, CDR1 LNHNV and CDR2 YYDKDF (reference sequence). V was shortened by 3 bases and J by 5 bases, with 13 bases between the two germline ends.

This sequence joins TRBV7-2 and TRBJ1-1; D gene unclear. This CDR3 has 15 amino acids. Germline V gene sequence: CDR1 SGHTA, CDR2 FQGNSA. Trimming shortened V by 3 bases and J by 4 bases, and 15 bases separated the two germline ends. CDR3 bases: TGTGCCAGCAGCTTTTGGAATTCCGGTTCCACTGAAGCTTTCTTT. Its translation is CASSFWNSGSTEAFF.

CDR3 amino acids: CASSQLAGAYEQYF. The CDR3 DNA reads as TGTGCCAGCAGCCAACTAGCGGGAGCCTACGAGCAGTACTTC. V usage is TRBV7-2 and J usage is TRBJ2-7; 11 bases map to TRBD2. Germline V lookup: CDR1 SGHTA, CDR2 FQGNSA. With V trimmed by 5 bases and J by 2 bases, 2 bases remained unmatched. CDR3 length: 14 residues.

The CDR3 DNA reads as TGTGCCAGCAGCCAGACTAGCCAGGCCACCGGGGAGCTGTTTTTT. Amino acids: CASSQTSQATGELFF. This chain connects TRBV11-1 to TRBJ2-2, with 7 nucleotides matching TRBD2. V lost 5 bases and J lost 4; bases outside the gene matches: 7. The CDR3 sequence is 15 residues long. CDR1 and CDR2 (germline): SGHAT, FQDESV (reference sequence).

The J gene is TRBJ2-1, the V gene TRBV7-9, with D possibly called TRBD1 or TRBD2 (5 bases each). Germline CDR1 SEHNR, CDR2 FQNEAQ (reference sequence). The CDR3 sequence is 14 residues long. V lost 5 bases and J 3 bases, leaving 11 bases between the germline ends. The CDR3 here is CASSPGTDYNEQFF. In nucleotides, the CDR3 is TGTGCCAGCAGCCCCGGGACCGACTACAATGAGCAGTTCTTC.